The clone carrying this T cell receptor (beta chain) was found a few times. This specimen belongs to a study of response to subunit inactivated influenza vaccine. The CDR3 sequence is 14 residues long. Trimming took 3 bases from V and 3 from J, leaving 11 bases between them. Germline V gene sequence: CDR1 DFQATT, CDR2 SNEGSKA (reference sequence). TCRdb re-called the RT-PCR reads with MiXCR, one entry per CDR3 protein. The repertoire holds roughly 620,000 distinct CDR3 sequences, with roughly 10% as singletons. The sample was also reused in another study, on T cells expressing NK-cell markers. That work adds: Researchers built TCR beta cDNA using 5'RACE template switching with UMIs. A range of about 1.0-8% of CD8+ T cells consisted of dominant NKG2C+ clonotypes in more than five donors.

This chain connects TRBV20-1 to TRBJ1-4; D uncertain. Sequences were derived from PBMCs from blood, sampled on the day of vaccination. The source is a man in his fifties who received an inactivated influenza vaccine. CDR3 nucleotide sequence: TGCAGTGCTAGGCTTTCGGGCGCTAATGAAAAACTGTTTTTT. It translates to CSARLSGANEKLFF.